This T cell receptor (beta chain) was documented in a study of T-cell memory formation after mild COVID-19 (dated by TCRdb to the early 2020s). Study-wide context: Most TCR sequence clusters were specific to one of the two donors. In two donors, T-cell clones that expanded and contracted after mild COVID-19 were followed by sequencing TCRalpha and TCRbeta repertoires longitudinally. Two young, previously healthy adult volunteers, one female and one male, were included in the cohort.

With regard to this clonotype: Its binding antigen is unknown. No much larger clonotype is one base removed from it; base qualities were not supplied.

The germline V gene gives CDR1 as SGHTA and CDR2 as FQGNSA. The junction shows trimming of 2 bases on V and 6 bases on J, plus 12 bases between the germline ends. CDR3 length: 14 amino acids, cysteine to phenylalanine. CDR3 DNA only is kept here, 42 bases in frame from base 1. PBMCs were isolated by Ficoll-Paque density gradient centrifugation. What the work shows at the level of the full study, not this receptor alone: The second-wave clones that peaked on day 37 were not confirmed to be SARS-CoV-2 specific. Contracting CD4+ clones turned up mainly in the CM and EM memory subsets, whereas EMRA was where CD8+ clones were enriched. Some responding clones were detected in pre-infection memory, suggesting pre-existing cross-reactive memory T cells joined the SARS-CoV-2 response. Balanced CD4/CD8 phenotypes were observed for clones contracting from day 15 to 85, whereas a bias towards CD4+ was observed for a second wave of clones expanding from day 15 to 37. The study included only two mild cases, and larger cohorts that include severe cases with pre-infection samples were judged to be necessary.

The sequencing machine was an Illumina NovaSeq 6000. cDNA libraries for TCRalpha and TCRbeta were prepared by 5'RACE using constant-segment primers, with sample barcodes and unique molecular identifiers added. Trizol reagent was used to extract RNA from every sample. Library amplification was performed in two PCR steps, and a second sample barcode and Illumina TruSeq adapters were introduced in the second step. The libraries were sequenced on an Illumina NovaSeq using 2 x 150 bp paired-end reads. Per the original workflow: Demultiplexing of reads and collapsing into UMI-guided consensus sequences were performed with migec v1.2.7. Using mixcr v2.1.11, the UMI consensuses were aligned to TRA and TRB V and J templates and assembled into clonotypes. A clonotype was counted as expanded or contracted only if both edgeR and NoisET called the change significant, with noise models trained on biological replicates. For edgeR calls, a false discovery rate-adjusted p below 0.01 and a log2 fold-change threshold of 1 were applied. As an exploratory analysis of dynamics, PCA with hierarchical clustering was applied to max-normalized trajectories of the 1000 most abundant clonotypes. Separately sequenced CD4+ and CD8+ repertoires were used to assign the CD4 or CD8 phenotype of responding clones. TCRdb took the public reads, trimmed them with fastp at Q25, ran MiXCR for clone calling and kept in-frame beta chains. Merged by CDR3 protein, the rows form single entries marked with the most common genes and DNA. The V and J calls come from TCRdb's annotation, not from the publication. Recorded for this sample are around 450,000 distinct CDR3 sequences; roughly 24% of them occurred a single time. The ten largest make up 7% to 9.5% of the sample.

The sample was PBMCs or a T cell subset sorted from them (not recorded which). The clonotype was recovered from an adult woman who had mild COVID-19 (a few samples of this study predate the infection). The sample titles of this study are shuffled in the database, so cell type and time point are left out; the donor was told from shared clones. Recombination linked TRBV7-2 to TRBJ2-3; the D gene could be either TRBD1 or TRBD2, each agreeing at 5 bases. The DNA reads TGTGCCAGCAGCTTACGGCAGGGCGGGGATACGCAGTATTTT. Translated, it reads CASSLRQGGDTQYF.